Described below is a single T cell receptor beta chain sequence and its context. These data come from a study of T-cell reconstitution after alpha-beta-depleted transplantation in children. Library preparation (for TCRbeta) was performed with unique molecular identifiers. TCRdb re-derived calls from the PCR reads in MiXCR, one entry per CDR3 protein. This sample carries about 400,000 distinct CDR3 sequences, roughly 22% of them seen once, and the ten largest clones take 3% to 4%. Germline CDR1 SGHRS, CDR2 YFSETQ. Trimming removed 2 bases from V and 2 bases from J; junction bases left unmatched: 12. This CDR3 region has 17 residues.

Sequenced material: PBMCs from the stem cell graft donor, taken from the stem cell graft. This TCR derives from a human donor who donated a stem cell graft to a child with acute myeloid leukemia. The chain uses TRBV5-1 and TRBJ2-5, with 7 bases that match TRBD2. Here the CDR3 DNA reads TGCGCCAGCAGCTTCGCCGCGGGCGGGAGAGAGCAAGAGACCCAGTACTTC. This encodes CASSFAAGGREQETQYF.